This T cell receptor beta chain was documented in a study of T cell changes during pregnancy in multiple sclerosis. Assay: immunoSEQ multiplex PCR; the TCRdb copy retains only in-frame clones and omits some. The table lists around 70,000 clones, roughly 92% of them singletons. The sample holds one count of this clone. The CDR3 extends over 14 amino acids. Germline CDR1 SEHNR, CDR2 FQNEAQ (reference sequence). V gave up 8 bases and J gave up 7 bases, with 15 bases separating them. The chain combines TRBV7-9 with TRBJ1-6; D is possibly TRBD1 (5 bases). This sequence was found in a female donor in good health, enrolled as a control in a pregnancy study. Source: peripheral blood, taken after pregnancy. DNA of the CDR3: TGTGCCAGCGCGCCCGACAGATTGAATTCACCCCTCCACTTT. This encodes CASAPDRLNSPLHF. The full variable domain, in which reference TRBV7-9 and TRBJ1-6 provide the parts outside the CDR3, is DTGVSQNPRHKITKRGQNVTFRCDPISEHNRLYWYRQTLGQGPEFLTYFQNEAQLEKSRLLSDRFSAERPKGSFSTLEIQRTEQGDSAMYLCASAPDRLNSPLHFGNGTRLTVT.